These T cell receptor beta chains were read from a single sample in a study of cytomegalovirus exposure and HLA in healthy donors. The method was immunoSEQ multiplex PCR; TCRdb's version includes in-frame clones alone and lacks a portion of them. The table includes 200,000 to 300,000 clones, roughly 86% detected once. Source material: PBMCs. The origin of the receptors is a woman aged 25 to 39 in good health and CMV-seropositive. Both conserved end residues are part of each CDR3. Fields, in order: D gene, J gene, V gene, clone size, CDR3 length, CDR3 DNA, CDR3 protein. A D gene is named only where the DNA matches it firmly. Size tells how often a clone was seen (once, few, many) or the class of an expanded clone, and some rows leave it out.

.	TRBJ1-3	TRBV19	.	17	TGTGCCACCATGCCTTCCCGCGGACAGAGCTCTGGAAACACCATATATTTT	CATMPSRGQSSGNTIYF
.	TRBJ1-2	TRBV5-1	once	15	TGCGCCAGCAGCAGAGACGCGGCAGACCCCTATGGCTACACCTTC	CASSRDAADPYGYTF
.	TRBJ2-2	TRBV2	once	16	TGTGCCAGCAGGGGCACAGGGTGGGGGAACACCGGGGAGCTGTTTTTT	CASRGTGWGNTGELFF
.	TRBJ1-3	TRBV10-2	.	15	TGCGCCAGCAGTGAGCCGTCACAGGGAACAAACACCATATATTTT	CASSEPSQGTNTIYF
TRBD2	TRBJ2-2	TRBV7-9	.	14	TGTGCCAGCAGCTTACGGGGGGGCACCGGGGAGCTGTTTTTT	CASSLRGGTGELFF
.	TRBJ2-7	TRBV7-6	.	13	TGTGCCAGCAGCCAAAGCCCTCTCTACGAGCAGTACTTC	CASSQSPLYEQYF
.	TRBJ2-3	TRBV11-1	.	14	TGTGCCAGCAGCTTAGGTGTCTTCACAGATACGCAGTATTTT	CASSLGVFTDTQYF
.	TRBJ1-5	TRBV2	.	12	TGTGCCAGCAGTGAATCGGGTCAGCCCCAGCATTTT	CASSESGQPQHF
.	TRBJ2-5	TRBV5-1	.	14	TGCGCCAGCAGCTTGGGGGCAAGGCAAGAGACCCAGTACTTC	CASSLGARQETQYF
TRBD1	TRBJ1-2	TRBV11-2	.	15	TGTGCCAGCAGCTTAGGACAGGGCGGTTTTGGTGGCTACACCTTC	CASSLGQGGFGGYTF
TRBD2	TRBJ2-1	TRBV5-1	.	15	TGCGCCAGCAGCTTGGGACTAGCGCAGACCAATGAGCAGTTCTTC	CASSLGLAQTNEQFF